This is a list of T cell receptor beta chains from one sample in a study of blood T cell repertoires in COVID-19. Data came from immunoSEQ multiplex PCR; TCRdb stores just in-frame clones and leaves some out. The data contain over 150,000 clones, about 85% of them singletons. Sequences were obtained from peripheral blood. These receptors all stem from a woman aged 55-70 years with COVID-19, enrolled during active disease. Both conserved end residues are part of each CDR3. Each record gives: V gene, J gene, clone size, D gene, CDR3 DNA, CDR3 protein. A D gene is named only where the DNA matches it firmly. Clone sizes are given selectively: once, few, many, or a class where the clone is expanded.

TRBV29-1	TRBJ1-3	.	TRBD1	TGCAGCGTTGAAGTTGGAGGGGGCGGAAACACCATATATTTT	CSVEVGGGGNTIYF
TRBV10-3	TRBJ1-1	.	.	TGTGCCACCTCGCTGGTGGAGAACTCTGAAGCTTTCTTT	CATSLVENSEAFF
TRBV3-1/TRBV3-2	TRBJ2-1	.	TRBD2	TGTGCCAGCAGCCTCCGGACTAGCCGTGAGCAGTTCTTC	CASSLRTSREQFF
TRBV2	TRBJ1-5	.	TRBD1	TGTGCCAGCAGGGGACAGTGGAATCAGCCCCAGCATTTT	CASRGQWNQPQHF
TRBV2	TRBJ2-1	.	.	TGTGCCAGCAGTGGGGAGAATGAGCAGTTCTTC	CASSGENEQFF
TRBV27	TRBJ1-4	.	.	TGTGCCAGCAGTTTATCTTCCCGACAGAATCGGAATGAAAAACTGTTTTTT	CASSLSSRQNRNEKLFF
TRBV9	TRBJ1-1	.	.	TGTGCCAGCAGCGTAGGCGACTGGACTGAAGCTTTCTTT	CASSVGDWTEAFF
TRBV6-5	TRBJ1-3	.	TRBD1	TGTGCCAGCAGTTACATTAGGACAGGGCCTGGAAACACCATATATTTT	CASSYIRTGPGNTIYF
TRBV19	TRBJ1-2	.	.	TGTGCCAGTAGTTCCGCGGGAGGGTGGCTGAACTATGGCTACACCTTC	CASSSAGGWLNYGYTF
TRBV5-1	TRBJ2-3	.	TRBD1	TGCGCCAGCAGCTTAACCGGGACAGGGGGGGCAGATACGCAGTATTTT	CASSLTGTGGADTQYF
TRBV2	TRBJ2-3	.	.	TGTGCCAGCAGTGGAGGGAGGAGAAGCACAGATACGCAGTATTTT	CASSGGRRSTDTQYF
TRBV19	TRBJ1-2	once	.	TGTGCCAGTAACCAGGGCCCCTTAGCTAACTATGGCTACACCTTC	CASNQGPLANYGYTF
TRBV10-2	TRBJ1-6	.	TRBD1	TGCGCCAGCACCGGGACAGAGGCTTCACCCCTCCACTTT	CASTGTEASPLHF
TRBV9	TRBJ1-6	.	.	TGTGCCAGCAGCGTAGGGGGGGGTTCACCCCTCCACTTT	CASSVGGGSPLHF
TRBV4-1	TRBJ2-1	.	TRBD2	TGCGCCAGCAGCCAAGAGGGGACTAGGAATGAGCAGTTCTTC	CASSQEGTRNEQFF
TRBV5-4	TRBJ1-5	.	.	TGTGCCAGCAGCTTGGACAGGGATCAGCCCCAGCATTTT	CASSLDRDQPQHF
TRBV7-8	TRBJ2-5	.	TRBD2	TGTGCCAGCAGCTTAGAGGGCGGGAGTGGCCAAGAGACCCAGTACTTC	CASSLEGGSGQETQYF
TRBV6-1	TRBJ1-1	.	TRBD1	TGTGCCAGCAGTGCTCGGGACAGGGGGTTCTCTGTAATTGAAGCTTTCTTT	CASSARDRGFSVIEAFF
TRBV6-5	TRBJ1-5	.	TRBD1	TGTGCCAGCAGAGACGCAGGGGGACATCAGCCCCAGCATTTT	CASRDAGGHQPQHF
TRBV5-1	TRBJ2-1	.	TRBD2	TGCGCCAGCAAGCCGGGACTAGCGGGGGGTTCCTACAATGAGCAGTTCTTC	CASKPGLAGGSYNEQFF
TRBV9	TRBJ1-6	.	.	TGTGCCAGCAGCGTAGGGGCAGCCCGCGATTCACCCCTCCACTTT	CASSVGAARDSPLHF
TRBV5-5	TRBJ1-2	.	.	TGTGCCAGCAGCTTGGCAGGTCCTGACTATGGCTACACCTTC	CASSLAGPDYGYTF
TRBV6-1	TRBJ2-1	.	TRBD2	TGTGCCAGCAGTGAGTCCCTCCGTGGTAGCGGGAGAATCGCTGAGCAGTTCTTC	CASSESLRGSGRIAEQFF
TRBV27	TRBJ2-7	.	.	TGTGCCAGCAGTGTAAAGAGCTCCTACGAGCAGTACTTC	CASSVKSSYEQYF
TRBV29-1	TRBJ1-2	.	TRBD1	TGCAGCCCTCCCTATGGGACAGGGAGGAACTATGGCTACACCTTC	CSPPYGTGRNYGYTF
TRBV2	TRBJ1-5	.	TRBD1	TGTGCCAGCAAGGGGGGTACAGGGGGCGGGAATCAGCCCCAGCATTTT	CASKGGTGGGNQPQHF
TRBV19	TRBJ1-2	.	.	TGTGCCAGTAGTATAGGACCTTCAGGAATTGGGGGCTACACCTTC	CASSIGPSGIGGYTF
TRBV4-1	TRBJ2-6	once	TRBD2	TGCGCCAGCAGCCAAGAGGGGGAGGGCGGTGCTGGGGCCAACGTCCTGACTTTC	CASSQEGEGGAGANVLTF
TRBV19	TRBJ2-1	few	.	TGTGCCAGTACCCGGGCGGGATACTACAATGAGCAGTTCTTC	CASTRAGYYNEQFF